A single sample gave rise to the 14 T cell receptor beta chains below, sequenced in a study of blood T cells in healthy people across ages. A second PCR of 7 to 11 cycles used a sample-barcoded 5' primer and a J-beta primer mix. TCRdb reprocessed the 5' RACE reads via MiXCR and lists one record per CDR3 protein. The table shows about 650,000 distinct CDR3 sequences, with about 30% occurring only once. Sequenced sample: blood. All receptors derive from a woman over 75 in good health.

This clonotype occurred a few times. The CDR3 sequence: CASSENPGAMGETQYF. The CDR3 region has the DNA TGCGCCAGCAGTGAGAATCCAGGGGCGATGGGAGAGACCCAGTACTTC. The chain has TRBV10-1 and TRBJ2-5; tentative D call: TRBD1 (6 bases). The length of the CDR3 is 16 residues. With 2 bases removed from V and 4 bases from J, the gap between germline ends came to 17 bases. CDR1 WNHNN and CDR2 SYGVQD come from the germline V gene (reference sequence).

The table lists this clonotype with many counts. The chain employs TRBV7-2 and TRBJ1-4; D perhaps matches TRBD1 (5 bases). V lost 5 bases and J lost 5, with 21 bases in between. Germline loops: CDR1 SGHTA, CDR2 FQGNSA. The CDR3 contains 17 residues. The CDR3 region is CASSDDLTGTENEKLFF. As DNA, the CDR3 is TGTGCCAGCAGCGACGACTTGACCGGGACGGAAAATGAAAAACTGTTTTTT.

In regard to this clonotype: Given a much more abundant clone one base away, this may be a read error. The chain has TRBV5-5 and TRBJ1-2, with D possibly matching TRBD1 (6 bases). The CDR3 spans 13 residues. CDR1 is SGHKS, CDR2 YYEKEE, per germline (reference sequence). The CDR3 spells CASSLSDSYDYTF. Written as DNA, the CDR3 is TGTGCCAGCAGCTTATCGGACAGCTATGACTACACCTTC.

The genes are TRBV20-1 and TRBJ2-7; 14 bases fit TRBD2. CDR3 length equals 14 residues. Per germline, CDR1 DFQATT and CDR2 SNEGSKA (reference sequence). V lost 3 bases and J lost 4; bases outside the gene matches: 2. The CDR3 coding sequence is TGCAGTGCTAGGGGACTAGCGGGAGCTTACGAGCAGTACTTC. Protein sequence: CSARGLAGAYEQYF.

CDR3 DNA: TGTGCCAGCAGCTTAGTCGACTATGGCTACACCTTC. Translated, it gives CASSLVDYGYTF. This chain joins TRBV7-6 and TRBJ1-2; D is unclear. From germline, CDR1 is SGHVS and CDR2 FNYEAQ. CDR3 length: 12 residues. V shed 1 base and J shed 3 bases, with 3 bases lying between them.

The chain has TRBV30 and TRBJ2-7; D is uncertain. The CDR3 length is 11 residues. CDR1 and CDR2 from the germline V gene are GTSNPN and SVGIG (reference sequence). V lost 6 bases and J lost 2, with 8 bases in between. The CDR3 sequence is CACGSAYEQYF. The CDR3 nucleotides are TGTGCCTGCGGCAGTGCCTACGAGCAGTACTTC.

Comments on this clonotype: It may be a read error: a sequence one base away is much more abundant. The gene calls are TRBV20-1 and TRBJ2-7, with D perhaps assigned TRBD1 or TRBD2 (6 bases each). The CDR3 contains 13 residues. Germline loops: CDR1 DFQATT, CDR2 SNEGSKA (reference sequence). CDR3 in amino acids: CSARSVGGYGQYF. The DNA for the CDR3 is TGCAGTGCTAGGTCTGTCGGGGGCTACGGGCAGTACTTC.

This clonotype has at least ten counts. V usage is TRBV7-2 and J usage is TRBJ2-1; D is uncertain. Germline-derived CDR1 and CDR2 are SGHTA and FQGNSA. The CDR3 covers 13 residues. V lost 8 bases and J lost 0, with 8 bases in between. The CDR3 here is CASWSSSYNEQFF. CDR3 bases: TGTGCCAGCTGGTCAAGCTCCTACAATGAGCAGTTCTTC.

In regard to this clonotype: Given a much more abundant clone one base away, this may be a read error. The chain carries TRBV7-2 and TRBJ1-2, with D hard to call. CDR1 SGHTA and CDR2 FQGNSA come from the germline V gene. The CDR3 has 12 amino acids. V was trimmed by 11 bases and J by 8 bases, leaving 18 bases between them. CDR3 region: CASEEAFLGYTF. The CDR3 bases are TGTGCCTCCGAAGAGGCCTTTTTGGGCTACACCTTC.

This clonotype was found many times. The genes are TRBV5-1 and TRBJ2-7; 8 bases fit TRBD1. Germline V lookup: CDR1 SGHRS, CDR2 YFSETQ. The CDR3 contains 17 residues. Germline trimming cut 5 bases from V and 0 bases from J; bases unmatched to any gene: 13. The CDR3 bases are TGCGCCAGCAGAAAAACTGGGGACAGGACCAACTCCTACGAGCAGTACTTC. Its protein product is CASRKTGDRTNSYEQYF.

This clonotype showed up many times. In DNA, the CDR3 is TGTGCCAGCAGTTACTCTAATTCCCTAATTACCTACAATGAGCAGTTCTTC. Its translation: CASSYSNSLITYNEQFF. V and J are TRBV6-2 or TRBV6-3 and TRBJ2-1; D not certain. This CDR3 comprises 17 residues. Germline CDR1 reads MNHEY; CDR2 reads SVGEGT. Trimming took off 0 bases at V and 2 bases at J, with 14 bases between the two ends.

The chain has TRBV28 and TRBJ2-1, with a tentative D call TRBD1 (6 bases). The germline gives CDR1 MDHEN, CDR2 SYDVKM. V was pared by 11 bases and J by 9 bases, with 14 bases between. The CDR3 length is 11 residues. CDR3 nucleotide sequence: TGTGCCCACCAGGGGATCGGTGAGCAGTTCTTC. Translating gives CAHQGIGEQFF.

The chain has TRBV12-3 or TRBV12-4 and TRBJ2-3, with TRBD1 as a possible D gene (6 bases). V lost 7 bases to trimming and J lost 0 bases, with 17 bases between them. The CDR3 has 16 amino acids. The CDR3 sequence is CASNPRTEASTDTQYF. The CDR3 DNA is TGTGCCAGCAATCCCCGGACAGAAGCGAGCACAGATACGCAGTATTTT.

The chain has TRBV20-1 and TRBJ1-1, with a tentative D call TRBD1 (5 bases). This CDR3 comprises 12 residues. With 0 bases removed from V and 10 bases from J, the gap between germline ends came to 12 bases. Germline CDR1 DFQATT, CDR2 SNEGSKA (reference sequence). CDR3 coding DNA: TGCAGTGCTAGAGATTCGAGACAGCCAGCTTTCTTT. It codes for CSARDSRQPAFF.